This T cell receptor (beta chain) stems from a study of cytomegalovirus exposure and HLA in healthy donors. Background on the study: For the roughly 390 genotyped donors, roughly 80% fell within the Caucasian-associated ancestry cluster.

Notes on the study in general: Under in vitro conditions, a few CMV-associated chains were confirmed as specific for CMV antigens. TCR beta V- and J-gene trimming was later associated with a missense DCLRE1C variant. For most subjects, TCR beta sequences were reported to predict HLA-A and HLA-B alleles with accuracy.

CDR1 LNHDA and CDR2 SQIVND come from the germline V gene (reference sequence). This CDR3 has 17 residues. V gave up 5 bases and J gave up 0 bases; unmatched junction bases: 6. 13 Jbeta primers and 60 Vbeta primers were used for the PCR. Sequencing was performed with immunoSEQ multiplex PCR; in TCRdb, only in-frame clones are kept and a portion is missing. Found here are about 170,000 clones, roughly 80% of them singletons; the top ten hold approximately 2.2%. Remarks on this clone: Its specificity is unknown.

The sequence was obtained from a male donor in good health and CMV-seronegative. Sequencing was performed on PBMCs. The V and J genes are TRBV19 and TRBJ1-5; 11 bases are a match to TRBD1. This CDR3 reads CASSGGTGGYSNQPQHF. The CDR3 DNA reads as TGTGCCAGTAGTGGGGGGACAGGGGGTTATAGCAATCAGCCCCAGCATTTT.